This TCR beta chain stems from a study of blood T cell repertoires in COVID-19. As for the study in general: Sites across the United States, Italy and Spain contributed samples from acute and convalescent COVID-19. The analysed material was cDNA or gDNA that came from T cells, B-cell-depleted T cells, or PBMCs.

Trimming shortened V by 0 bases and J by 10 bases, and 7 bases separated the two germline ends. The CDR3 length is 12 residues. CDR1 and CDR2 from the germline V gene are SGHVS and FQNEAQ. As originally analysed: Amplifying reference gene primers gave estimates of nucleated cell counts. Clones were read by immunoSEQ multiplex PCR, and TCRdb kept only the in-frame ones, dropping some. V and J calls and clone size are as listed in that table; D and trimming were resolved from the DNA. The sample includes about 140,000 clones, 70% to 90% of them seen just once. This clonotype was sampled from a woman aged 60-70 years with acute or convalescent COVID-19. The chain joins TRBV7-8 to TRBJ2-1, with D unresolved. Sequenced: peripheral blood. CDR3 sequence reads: CASSLAKQEQFF. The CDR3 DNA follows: TGTGCCAGCAGCTTAGCGAAACAGGAGCAGTTCTTC. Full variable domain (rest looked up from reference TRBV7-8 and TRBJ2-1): GAGVSQSPRYKVAKRGQDVALRCDPISGHVSLFWYQQALGQGPEFLTYFQNEAQLDKSGLPSDRFFAERPEGSVSTLKIQRTQQEDSAVYLCASSLAKQEQFFGPGTRLTVL.